This section outlines one TCR beta chain sequence together with its context. This sample is part of a study of shared clonotypes between healthy human individuals. The CDR3 runs 15 residues. CDR1 is SGHRS, CDR2 YFSETQ, per germline. Trimming left V 4 bases short and J 6 bases short, with 20 bases between. Each PCR replicate from the sorted subsets contained approximately 0.2 ug DNA, which is some 31,000 T cell genomes. Sequencing was performed with immunoSEQ multiplex PCR; in TCRdb, only in-frame clones are kept and a portion is missing. The table lists about 2.1 million clones, just under 95% of them singletons, with approximately 1.6% in the top ten. Naive CD8 cells were CD45RO-negative, positively selected for CCR7, excluding terminally differentiated effector memory CD45RA+ cells. Donors were healthy HIV-negative adults without recent acute infections or vaccinations.

The receptor's source is a man younger than 30 in good health. Some clones in this sample may be carry-over from other donors' samples. The sample consisted of naive CD8+ T cells from PBMCs. The chain carries TRBV5-1 and TRBJ2-7; D perhaps matches TRBD1 (6 bases). CDR3 DNA sequence: TGCGCCAGCAGCCCACCCCCCTCAGCAGGGGTCGAGCAGTACTTC. It specifies CASSPPPSAGVEQYF.